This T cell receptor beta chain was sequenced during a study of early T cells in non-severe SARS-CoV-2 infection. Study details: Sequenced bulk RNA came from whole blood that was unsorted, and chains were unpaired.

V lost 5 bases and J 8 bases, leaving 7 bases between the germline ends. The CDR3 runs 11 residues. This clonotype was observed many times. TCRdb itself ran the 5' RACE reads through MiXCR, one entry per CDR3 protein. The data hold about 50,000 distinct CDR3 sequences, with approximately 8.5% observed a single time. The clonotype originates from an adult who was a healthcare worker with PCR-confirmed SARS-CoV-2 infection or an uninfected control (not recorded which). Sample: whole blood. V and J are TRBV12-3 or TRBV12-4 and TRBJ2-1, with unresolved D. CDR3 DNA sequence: TGTGCCAGCAGTCTCGTCTATGAGCAGTTCTTC. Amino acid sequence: CASSLVYEQFF.